The T cell receptor beta chain described here comes from a study of identifying expanded T cells in peripheral blood (dated by TCRdb to 2018 to 2020). Study-wide context: Technical replicates were generated by sequencing separate aliquots of the same genomic DNA pool, with four replicates compared pairwise. The full study reports these points: It was expected by the authors that biological variance in healthy repertoires might increase further over much longer intervals, such as months to years. The binomial model flagged around 1.2 differentially abundant clones between technical replicates, compared with about 17 over about two weeks and approximately 18 over about four weeks. The beta-binomial model significantly reduced the number of clones called differentially abundant and the false-positive rate across all healthy-donor time intervals. For all healthy donors, the variance in clone template counts between roughly 2-week samples rose significantly as total template count increased.

This clone was counted only a few times. The antigen it recognizes is unknown. Base-call qualities are not available, and no considerably larger clone is one nucleotide away. The immunoSEQ Assay, which relies on bias-controlled multiplex PCR amplification of genomic DNA, was used to profile TCRbeta CDR3 regions. From the authors' description of their analysis: The absolute abundance of each unique TCRbeta CDR3 region was quantified after sequences were collapsed and filtered. Two models were used to test differential abundance: a binomial model (Fisher-equivalent) and a beta-binomial model that adds time-dependent variance fitted from healthy donors. Any clone with fewer than 5 combined templates was excluded, and a clone was called differentially abundant if its Benjamini-Hochberg FDR was below 0.01. The form v = (b*log(k)+a)^2 was used to model beta-binomial variance as a function of total template count across the two samples. The source is immuneACCESS, and TCRdb retained only in-frame sequences with V and J called. Part of the clones is not carried over; for the studies checked, unresolved V genes explain less than half of this, and the remainder is unexplained. V and J calls and clone size are as listed in that table; D and trimming were resolved from the DNA. In this sample the table shows 130,000 or so clones, around four fifths of which occur a single time. The leading ten clones occupy 2.5% to 4% of the sample.

From the cysteine up to the phenylalanine, the CDR3 has a length of 13 residues. The CDR3 DNA has 39 bases and is translated from base 1. Trimming takes 8 bases off V and 3 bases off J; junction bases not matched to a gene: 6. Reading the germline V gene gives CDR1 SGHRS and CDR2 YFSETQ. No immune events, such as infections, were documented for the healthy donors during the collection period. To calibrate time-dependent variance in a beta-binomial model of T-cell clone differential abundance, blood repertoires from healthy donors were used as a training cohort. The training cohort included about ten healthy donors, of whom 3 were female and 7 were male. On average the donors were about 40 years old, and their ages spanned roughly 29 to 70 years. Whole blood, obtained from a commercial supplier, was collected from each healthy donor at three time points spaced approximately two weeks apart. For immunosequencing, genomic DNA was extracted from whole blood that had not been sorted.

The rearrangement combines TRBV5-1 with TRBJ1-1; 8 of the junction bases match TRBD1. Sequencing was performed on blood. The origin of this receptor is a person aged 18 to 70 in good health. The nucleotide sequence reads TGCGCCAGTGCCTTACAGGGGGACACTGAAGCTTTCTTT. The resulting protein is CASALQGDTEAFF.